This T cell receptor (beta chain) was observed in a study of blood T cell repertoires in COVID-19 (dated by TCRdb to 2020 to 2021). Background for the entire study: The collaborator samples originated in the United States, Italy and Spain and spanned the acute and convalescent phases of COVID-19. The material from the prospective study consisted of cDNA or gDNA derived from T cells, B-cell-depleted T cells, or PBMCs. Subjects who had been exposed to COVID-19, were actively infected with it, or had recovered from it provided the deeply sampled blood TCRbeta repertoires that made up the dataset. Nearly every sample came with metadata listing a de-identified subject ID, COVID-19 status, age in years and sex. Samples came from the ongoing ImmuneRACE study (first 160 participants) plus 1,254 subjects from 6 global collaborators. HLA class I and class II types, where available, came from metadata supplied by the sample provider rather than from assay-based typing. A freely available public database, intended as a resource for researchers studying the immune response to SARS-CoV-2, is where the repertoires were released. Study-wide findings and limitations: How much clinical and demographic metadata was included differed by source and by participant, and the metadata was provided uncurated.

A remark on this clone: Its antigen specificity is not known. No much larger clone is present one base from it, and per-base qualities are unavailable. The sample carries other DNA sequences with the same CDR3.

The CDR3 sequence holds 13 residues, the cysteine and phenylalanine included. Only CDR3 DNA remains: 39 bases, in frame from the first base. The germline V gene sets CDR1 to SGHNT and CDR2 to YENEEA. The germline V end is reduced by 5 bases and the J end by 2 bases; junction bases left unmatched: 2. Enrolling through a virtual design, the prospective study's participants ranged in age from about 18 to 100 years and lived across roughly 23 United States geographic areas. Cohort assignment in the prospective study relied on participant-reported clinical history from a screening survey and a study questionnaire. Recovered participants in ImmuneRACE Cohort 3 were defined by two consecutive negative NP/OP PCR tests, clearance by a healthcare professional, or resolution of symptoms. In the prospective study, mobile phlebotomists collected whole blood, serum and a nasopharyngeal or oropharyngeal swab from each participant. Participants in the prospective study had the option to provide additional blood draws and questionnaires over an approximately two-month period. Prospective study blood samples were shipped either frozen or at room temperature before DNA extraction.

TCRbeta CDR3 regions were amplified from genomic DNA using the immunoSEQ Assay, a bias-controlled multiplex PCR. The paper's data handling went like this. The number of nucleated cells in each sample was estimated from the amplification of reference gene primers within the assay. To quantify the absolute abundance of each unique TCRbeta CDR3 rearrangement, sequence reads were collapsed and filtered. Productive Simpson clonality was computed per sample as the square root of Simpson's diversity index over productive rearrangements. Here the immuneACCESS table is served through TCRdb, limited to in-frame sequences with V and J called. Missing clones are a known gap in these copies; in checked studies unresolved V genes cover under half, and the rest lacks a known reason. For V, J and clone size, that table is used; D and trimming come from the DNA. The sample data list some 510,000 clones, and roughly 90% of these were observed just once. The ten most abundant clones make up 1.5% to 2% of the sample.

The chain couples TRBV11-3 to TRBJ1-2; 7 bases in the junction line up with TRBD1. The sequence derives from a woman in her forties who had recovered from COVID-19. The sequenced sample was PBMCs or T cells enriched from blood (not recorded which). The CDR3 reads as follows: CASSLGQNYGYTF. The DNA sequence is TGTGCCAGCAGCCTGGGACAGAACTATGGCTACACCTTC.